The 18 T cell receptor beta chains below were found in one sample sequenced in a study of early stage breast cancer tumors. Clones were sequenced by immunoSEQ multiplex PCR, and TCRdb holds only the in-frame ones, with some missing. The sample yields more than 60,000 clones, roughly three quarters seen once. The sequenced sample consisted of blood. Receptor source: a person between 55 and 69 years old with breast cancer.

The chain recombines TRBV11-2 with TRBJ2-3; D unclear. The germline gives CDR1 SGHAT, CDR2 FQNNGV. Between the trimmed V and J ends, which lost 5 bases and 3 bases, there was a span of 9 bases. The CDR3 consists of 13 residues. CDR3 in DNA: TGTGCCAGCAGCCAACAAAGGACAGATACGCAGTATTTT. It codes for CASSQQRTDTQYF.

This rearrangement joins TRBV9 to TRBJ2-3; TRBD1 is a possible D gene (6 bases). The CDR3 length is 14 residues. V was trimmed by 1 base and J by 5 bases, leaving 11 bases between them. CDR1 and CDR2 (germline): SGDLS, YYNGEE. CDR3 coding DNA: TGTGCCAGCAGCGTACAGGGGACGGGAGATACGCAGTATTTT. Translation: CASSVQGTGDTQYF.

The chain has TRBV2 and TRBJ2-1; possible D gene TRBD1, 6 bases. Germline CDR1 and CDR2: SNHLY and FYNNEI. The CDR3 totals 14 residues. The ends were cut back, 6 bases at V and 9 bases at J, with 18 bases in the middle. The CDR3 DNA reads TGTGCCAGCAGCGGTGGGGTAGGGGGTGGTGAGCAGTTCTTC. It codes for CASSGGVGGGEQFF.

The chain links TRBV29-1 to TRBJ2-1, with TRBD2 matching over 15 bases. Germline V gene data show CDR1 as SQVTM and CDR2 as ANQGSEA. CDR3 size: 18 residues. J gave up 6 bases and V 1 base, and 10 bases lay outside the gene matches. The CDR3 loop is CSVEVGTSGRTVRNEQFF. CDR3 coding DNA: TGCAGCGTTGAAGTCGGGACTAGCGGGAGGACTGTCCGCAATGAGCAGTTCTTC.

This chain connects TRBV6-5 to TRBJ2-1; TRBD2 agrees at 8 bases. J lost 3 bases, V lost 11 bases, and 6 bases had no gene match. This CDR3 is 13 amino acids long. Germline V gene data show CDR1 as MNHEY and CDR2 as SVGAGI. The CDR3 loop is CASSGSYYNEQFF. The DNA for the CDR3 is TGTGCCTCAAGCGGGAGCTACTACAATGAGCAGTTCTTC.

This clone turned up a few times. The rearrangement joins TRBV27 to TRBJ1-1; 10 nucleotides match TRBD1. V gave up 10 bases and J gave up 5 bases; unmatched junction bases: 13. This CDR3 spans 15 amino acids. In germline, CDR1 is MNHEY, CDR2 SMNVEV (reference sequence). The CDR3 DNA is TGTGCCACCACCCGGGACAGGGGAGGTGGAACTGAAGCTTTCTTT. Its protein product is CATTRDRGGGTEAFF.

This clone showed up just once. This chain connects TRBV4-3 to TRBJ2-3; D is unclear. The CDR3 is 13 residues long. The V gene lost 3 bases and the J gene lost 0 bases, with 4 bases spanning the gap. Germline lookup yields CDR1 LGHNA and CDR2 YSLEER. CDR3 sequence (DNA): TGCGCCAGCAGCCAGCTTAGCACAGATACGCAGTATTTT. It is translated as CASSQLSTDTQYF.

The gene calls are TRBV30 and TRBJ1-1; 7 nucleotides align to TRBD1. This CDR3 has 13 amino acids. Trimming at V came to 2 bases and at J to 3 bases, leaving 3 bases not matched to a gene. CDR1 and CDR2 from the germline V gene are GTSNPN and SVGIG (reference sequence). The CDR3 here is CAWSPQGDTEAFF. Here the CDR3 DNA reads TGTGCCTGGAGTCCCCAGGGGGACACTGAAGCTTTCTTT.

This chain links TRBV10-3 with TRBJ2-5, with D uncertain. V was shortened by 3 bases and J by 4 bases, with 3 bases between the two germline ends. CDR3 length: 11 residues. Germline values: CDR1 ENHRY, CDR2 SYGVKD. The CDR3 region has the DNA TGTGCCATCAGTGAAGGAGAGACCCAGTACTTC. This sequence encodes CAISEGETQYF.

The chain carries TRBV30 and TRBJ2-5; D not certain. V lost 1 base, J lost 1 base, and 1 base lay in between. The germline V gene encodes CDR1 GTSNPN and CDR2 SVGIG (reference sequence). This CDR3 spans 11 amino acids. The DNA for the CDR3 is TGTGCCTGGAGTGCCCAAGAGACCCAGTACTTC. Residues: CAWSAQETQYF. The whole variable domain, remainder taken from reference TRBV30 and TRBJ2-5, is SQTIHQWPATLVQPVGSPLSLECTVEGTSNPNLYWYRQAAGRGLQLLFYSVGIGQISSEVPQNLSASRPQDRQFILSSKKLLLSDSGFYLCAWSAQETQYFGPGTRLLVL.

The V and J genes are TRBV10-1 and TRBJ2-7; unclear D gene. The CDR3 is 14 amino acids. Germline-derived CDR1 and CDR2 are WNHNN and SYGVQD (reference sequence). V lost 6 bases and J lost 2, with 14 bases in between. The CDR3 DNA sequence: TGCGCCAGCAGCGGCGGCAGGAACCCCTACGAGCAGTACTTC. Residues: CASSGGRNPYEQYF.

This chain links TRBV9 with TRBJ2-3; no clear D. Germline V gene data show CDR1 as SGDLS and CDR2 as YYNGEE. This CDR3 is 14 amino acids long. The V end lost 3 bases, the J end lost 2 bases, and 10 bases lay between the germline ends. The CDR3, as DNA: TGTGCCAGCAGCGGACGTATAGTCACAGATACGCAGTATTTT. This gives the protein CASSGRIVTDTQYF.

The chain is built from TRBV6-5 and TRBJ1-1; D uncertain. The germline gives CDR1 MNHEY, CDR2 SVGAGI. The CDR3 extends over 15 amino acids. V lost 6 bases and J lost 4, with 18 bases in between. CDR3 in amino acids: CASSRTIDGFTEAFF. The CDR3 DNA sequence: TGTGCCAGCAGCCGTACAATCGACGGATTCACTGAAGCTTTCTTT.

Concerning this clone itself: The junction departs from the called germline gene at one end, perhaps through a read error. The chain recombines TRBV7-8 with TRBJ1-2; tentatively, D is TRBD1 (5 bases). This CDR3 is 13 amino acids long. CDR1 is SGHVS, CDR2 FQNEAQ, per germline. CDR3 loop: CVSSLQGNYGYTF. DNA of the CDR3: TGTGTCAGCAGCCTCCAGGGAAACTATGGCTACACCTTC.

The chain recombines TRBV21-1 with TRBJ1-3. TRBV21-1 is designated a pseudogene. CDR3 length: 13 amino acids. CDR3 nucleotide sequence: TGTGCCAGCAGCAAAAATTATCCGGGCACCATATATTTT. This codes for CASSKNYPGTIYF.

CDR3 DNA: TGTGCCAGCAGCCCCGAACCAGCCAAAAACATTCAGTACTTC. Translation: CASSPEPAKNIQYF. This chain uses TRBV5-4 with TRBJ2-4, with D uncertain. The CDR3 totals 14 residues. V gave up 4 bases and J gave up 0 bases, with 8 bases separating them. CDR1 and CDR2 from the germline V gene are SGHNT and YYREEE (reference sequence).

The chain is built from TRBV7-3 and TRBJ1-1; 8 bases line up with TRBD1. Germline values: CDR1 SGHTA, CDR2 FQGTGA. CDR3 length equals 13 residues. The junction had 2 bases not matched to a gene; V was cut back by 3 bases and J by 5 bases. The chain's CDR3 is CASSLDRVTEAFF. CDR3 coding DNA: TGTGCCAGCAGCTTGGACAGGGTTACTGAAGCTTTCTTT. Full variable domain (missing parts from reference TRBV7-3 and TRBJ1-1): GAGVSQTPSNKVTEKGKYVELRCDPISGHTALYWYRQSLGQGPEFLIYFQGTGAADDSGLPNDRFFAVRPEGSVSTLKIQRTERGDSAVYLCASSLDRVTEAFFGQGTRLTVV.

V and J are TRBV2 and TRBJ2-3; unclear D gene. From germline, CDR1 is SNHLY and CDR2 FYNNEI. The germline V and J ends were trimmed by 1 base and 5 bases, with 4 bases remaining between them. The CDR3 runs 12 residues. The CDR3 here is CASSEGGDTQYF. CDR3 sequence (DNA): TGTGCCAGCAGTGAAGGGGGAGATACGCAGTATTTT.